Listed below are T cell receptor beta chains from one sample, sequenced in a study of cytomegalovirus exposure and HLA in healthy donors. Sequencing was performed with immunoSEQ multiplex PCR; in TCRdb, only in-frame clones are kept and a portion is missing. This table has about 130,000 clones, 70% to 90% appearing once. Specimen: PBMCs. Source of these receptors: a boy aged 10-17 years in good health and CMV-seronegative. Each CDR3 is given with its conserved first and last residue. D genes are given only for firm matches.

TRBV5-6,.,TRBJ1-6,CASSLDTELNSPLHF
TRBV9,.,TRBJ2-1,CASSVLDRPHEQFF
TRBV20-1,.,TRBJ2-1,CSALQGNEQFF
TRBV5-1,TRBD1,TRBJ1-1,CASSLGTGVLDTEAFF
TRBV6-4,.,TRBJ1-4,CASRKDSNEKLFF
TRBV28,.,TRBJ1-1,CASSYYLWQGRGMNTEAFF
TRBV27,TRBD1,TRBJ2-7,CASSGTGFREQYF
TRBV13,.,TRBJ2-1,CASSLDSGEQFF
TRBV5-4,TRBD2,TRBJ2-3,CASSLQRTSEITDTQYF
TRBV7-6,TRBD1,TRBJ2-5,CASSVDRDRGETQYF
TRBV27,.,TRBJ1-2,CASRYTLSHGYTF
TRBV7-3,.,TRBJ1-5,CASSPDGGGQPQHF
TRBV18,.,TRBJ1-3,CASSPQANSGNTIYF
TRBV18,.,TRBJ1-1,CASSQQQNTEAFF
TRBV7-2,.,.,CASSLIRDYEQYF
TRBV5-8,.,TRBJ2-1,CASSSGLSSYNEQFF
TRBV6-4,TRBD1,TRBJ1-2,CASSDSLGTVYGYTF
TRBV2,.,TRBJ2-7,CASSEVGRGGSYEQYF
TRBV11-3,.,TRBJ2-7,CASSLGRGYEQYF
TRBV7-3,TRBD2,TRBJ2-7,CASSSTSGSYEQYF
TRBV10-3,TRBD1,TRBJ1-4,CAISEPARGHEKLFF
TRBV30,.,TRBJ1-2,CAWRQAGGNYGYTF
TRBV7-9,TRBD2,TRBJ2-3,CASSAAPGLAEYTDTQYF
TRBV5-1,TRBD1,TRBJ2-3,CASSPDPGQGVDTQYF
TRBV30,TRBD1,.,CAWRGDSTYEQYF
TRBV7-9,TRBD2,TRBJ2-7,CASSSAGGTYEQYF
TRBV5-1,.,TRBJ1-1,CASSWTGHLNTEAFF
TRBV7-3,TRBD2,TRBJ2-1,CASSPNSGGPQFF
TRBV4-1,.,TRBJ2-6,CASSYDSTGANVLTF
TRBV11-1,TRBD1,TRBJ2-7,CASSRGTGAYEQYF
TRBV7-2,TRBD1,TRBJ1-5,CASSSRTGGGQPQHF
TRBV6-1,.,TRBJ2-1,CASTFRDEQFF
TRBV7-9,TRBD1,TRBJ2-7,CASSFRGQLGPYEQYF
TRBV9,TRBD1,TRBJ1-3,CASSVWAGGRITVGNTIYF
TRBV5-1,.,TRBJ2-1,CASSSRVSGVYNEQFF
TRBV6-5,.,TRBJ2-5,CASRTSSGTVTQYF
TRBV5-4,.,TRBJ2-3,CASSLPGEITDTQYF
TRBV7-2,TRBD2,TRBJ2-1,CASSLGGTSGSLGNEQFF
TRBV27,.,TRBJ2-1,CASSQRDEQFF
TRBV4-2,TRBD1,TRBJ1-1,CASSPDDRVHTEAFF
TRBV7-8,TRBD1,TRBJ1-3,CASSRVGQGRSGNTIYF
TRBV30,.,TRBJ1-2,CAWSVEAGVRGYTF
TRBV18,TRBD1,TRBJ1-1,CASSPQTGVEAFF
TRBV19,.,TRBJ2-7,CASSIGERVIGGRQYF
TRBV18,TRBD2,TRBJ2-6,CASSPVSGLAVSGANVLTF